This entry lists 25 T cell receptor beta chains sequenced from one sample in a study of glioma-infiltrating T cells after dendritic cell vaccination. As to time point: after dendritic cell vaccination, including at tumor progression/relapse. The table came from immunoSEQ multiplex PCR; TCRdb's copy has only in-frame clones and leaves some out. The sample lists around 78,000 clones; roughly 84% were seen once. This specimen was blood, taken after dendritic cell vaccination. The receptors derive from a human donor with glioblastoma.

This clone has only one observation. The chain carries TRBV6-5 and TRBJ2-1; possibly TRBD1 for D (6 bases). This CDR3 region has 15 residues. The germline V and J ends were trimmed by 7 bases and 0 bases, with 13 bases remaining between them. Germline V gene lookup returns CDR1 MNHEY and CDR2 SVGAGI. The CDR3: CASTAGTPSYNEQFF. Written as DNA, the CDR3 is TGTGCCAGCACTGCCGGGACACCCTCCTACAATGAGCAGTTCTTC.

The rearrangement uses TRBV7-9 and TRBJ2-7; TRBD1 matches 9 bases. From germline, CDR1 is SEHNR and CDR2 FQNEAQ (reference sequence). With 5 bases clipped from V and 4 bases from J, the junction kept 9 bases outside the gene matches. This CDR3 has 15 residues. CDR3: CASSPPGTGRYEQYF. CDR3 DNA: TGTGCCAGCAGCCCACCCGGGACAGGGCGATACGAGCAGTACTTC.

The chain couples TRBV1 to TRBJ1-5; the table's TRBD1 call for D was not verified on the DNA. TRBV1 is recorded as a pseudogene. The CDR3 is made up of 19 amino acids. CDR3 coding DNA: TGCACCAGCAGCCAACTACCTGGACAGGGGGACGATAGCAATCAGCCCCAGCATTTT. It specifies CTSSQLPGQGDDSNQPQHF.

V gene TRBV29-1 combines with J gene TRBJ1-1; no definite D call. CDR3 size: 13 residues. In germline, CDR1 is SQVTM, CDR2 ANQGSEA. V was shortened by 1 base and J by 1 base, with 7 bases between the two germline ends. The CDR3 here is CSVEAGWNTEAFF. As DNA, the CDR3 is TGCAGCGTTGAAGCGGGGTGGAACACTGAAGCTTTCTTT.

The rearrangement joins TRBV10-3 to TRBJ1-2; D is perhaps TRBD1 (5 bases). This CDR3 has 14 residues. The germline V gene has CDR1 ENHRY and CDR2 SYGVKD. Trimming took 7 bases from V and 0 from J, leaving 12 bases between them. Written as DNA, the CDR3 is TGTGCCATCACCGAGCAGGGCGCTAACTATGGCTACACCTTC. Protein product: CAITEQGANYGYTF.

In this sample, this clone turned up a few times. The gene calls are TRBV4-2 and TRBJ2-7, with a weak D call TRBD2 (5 bases). V dropped 0 bases and J dropped 2 bases, with 20 bases sitting between them. Germline values: CDR1 LGHNA, CDR2 YNFKEQ. This CDR3 region has 18 residues. CDR3 sequence: CASSQENSRTGRTYEQYF. The CDR3 DNA is TGTGCCAGCAGCCAAGAGAACTCACGGACTGGCCGAACCTACGAGCAGTACTTC.

The J gene is TRBJ1-1, the V gene TRBV18; no clear D. The CDR3 is 14 residues long. V lost 2 bases to trimming and J lost 4 bases, with 11 bases between them. The germline V gene encodes CDR1 KGHSH and CDR2 LQKENI. The CDR3, as DNA: TGTGCCAGCTCACCAGTCGATAGGAGCACTGAAGCTTTCTTT. It codes for CASSPVDRSTEAFF. Together with reference TRBV18 and TRBJ1-1, the CDR3 gives the full variable domain: NAGVMQNPRHLVRRRGQEARLRCSPMKGHSHVYWYRQLPEEGLKFMVYLQKENIIDESGMPKERFSAEFPKEGPSILRIQQVVRGDSAAYFCASSPVDRSTEAFFGQGTRLTVV.

This CDR3 reads CASSEARQGGGHF. The DNA for the CDR3 is TGTGCCAGCAGTGAAGCCCGACAGGGGGGAGGGCATTTT. V usage is TRBV2 and J usage is TRBJ1-5, with 9 bases identical to TRBD1. The V gene's germline CDR1 is SNHLY and CDR2 FYNNEI. This CDR3 is 13 amino acids long. The V gene end was trimmed by 0 bases and the J gene end by 15 bases; junction bases not matched to a gene: 6.

The sample holds a few counts of this clone. This chain links TRBV2 with TRBJ2-7; possible D gene TRBD2, 6 bases. This CDR3 contains 12 residues. CDR1 and CDR2 from the germline V gene are SNHLY and FYNNEI. V was trimmed by 7 bases and J by 2 bases, leaving 9 bases between them. The CDR3 region is CASIAEPYEQYF. DNA for the CDR3: TGTGCCAGCATAGCGGAGCCCTACGAGCAGTACTTC.

The gene calls are TRBV18 and TRBJ2-3; weak D call: TRBD2 (6 bases). The germline V gene has CDR1 KGHSH and CDR2 LQKENI. The V end was cut by 0 bases, the J end by 2 bases, with 9 bases between. The length of the CDR3 is 15 residues. The CDR3 loop is CASSPPGLDTDTQYF. DNA for the CDR3: TGTGCCAGCTCACCACCGGGACTCGACACAGATACGCAGTATTTT.

This clone was counted once. V and J are TRBV18 and TRBJ2-4; tentatively, D is TRBD2 (5 bases). Germline CDR1 is KGHSH and CDR2 is LQKENI. The CDR3 runs 15 residues. V lost 3 bases and J lost 5, with 14 bases in between. The CDR3: CASSPLRGIENIQYF. The CDR3 bases are TGTGCCAGCTCACCCTTACGGGGAATCGAAAACATTCAGTACTTC.

J is TRBJ1-2 and V is TRBV28; 10 positions match TRBD1. The length of the CDR3 is 15 residues. Germline CDR1 reads MDHEN; CDR2 reads SYDVKM. The ends lost 2 bases at V and 8 bases at J; junction bases unmatched: 8. CDR3: CASSLPGTGALGYTF. In nucleotides, the CDR3 is TGTGCCAGCAGTTTACCCGGGACAGGGGCCCTGGGCTACACCTTC.

The chain combines TRBV5-4 with TRBJ1-1; TRBD1 is a possible D gene (6 bases). The V and J ends lost 0 bases and 1 base respectively, with 10 bases between them. The length of the CDR3 is 15 residues. In germline, CDR1 is SGHNT, CDR2 YYREEE (reference sequence). CDR3 amino acids: CASSLEGVRNTEAFF. CDR3 coding DNA: TGTGCCAGCAGCTTGGAGGGGGTTAGGAACACTGAAGCTTTCTTT.

The chain recombines TRBV7-9 with TRBJ1-4; 7 bases are shared with TRBD1. J was trimmed by 7 bases and V by 5 bases; bases with no gene match: 10. Per germline, CDR1 SEHNR and CDR2 FQNEAQ (reference sequence). This CDR3 comprises 15 residues. CDR3 in DNA: TGTGCCAGCAGCCAGGGGACGGGACAGAGTGAAAAACTGTTTTTT. This sequence encodes CASSQGTGQSEKLFF.

The V gene is TRBV15, the J gene TRBJ2-2; weak D call: TRBD1 (6 bases). CDR1 is LNHNV, CDR2 YYDKDF, per germline (reference sequence). This CDR3 comprises 17 residues. V lost 4 bases and J 0 bases, leaving 15 bases between the germline ends. The CDR3 spells CATSIARTATNTGELFF. CDR3 DNA: TGTGCCACCAGCATTGCCAGGACAGCGACGAACACCGGGGAGCTGTTTTTT.

This chain connects TRBV5-4 to TRBJ1-4; weak D call: TRBD1 (6 bases). CDR3 length equals 15 residues. Germline V lookup: CDR1 SGHNT, CDR2 YYREEE (reference sequence). V was clipped by 0 bases and J by 2 bases, with 8 bases between them. This CDR3 is CASSLAGGTNEKLFF. CDR3 DNA sequence: TGTGCCAGCAGCTTGGCTGGGGGCACTAATGAAAAACTGTTTTTT.

The chain combines TRBV7-6 with TRBJ2-7; D is uncertain. V was clipped by 1 base and J by 3 bases, with 7 bases between them. CDR3 length equals 13 residues. Germline V gene sequence: CDR1 SGHVS, CDR2 FNYEAQ. The CDR3 nucleotides are TGTGCCAGCAGCTTAGGCCCGAGCTACGAGCAGTACTTC. Protein product: CASSLGPSYEQYF.

This chain uses TRBV18 with TRBJ1-5; D not resolved. Germline CDR1 and CDR2: KGHSH and LQKENI. The CDR3 extends over 14 amino acids. Trimming stripped 8 bases from V and 7 bases from J, with 18 bases between. The CDR3 bases are TGTGCCAGCCCCACAAGCGAGTTAACGCAGCCCCAGCATTTT. Protein: CASPTSELTQPQHF.

The chain carries TRBV5-6 and TRBJ2-7, with TRBD1 matching 8 bases. The CDR3 runs 14 residues. Germline V gives CDR1 SGHDT, CDR2 YYEEEE. After removal of 0 bases from V and 4 bases from J, the junction contained 3 bases not matched to a gene. CDR3 in DNA: TGTGCCAGCAGCTTGGTGGGACAGGCATACGAGCAGTACTTC. Translation: CASSLVGQAYEQYF.

This clone appeared a single time. The chain carries TRBV29-1 and TRBJ2-2, with 8 positions matching TRBD2. The germline V gene encodes CDR1 SQVTM and CDR2 ANQGSEA. Trimming removed 4 bases from V and 0 bases from J; junction bases left unmatched: 4. The CDR3 contains 15 residues. Here the CDR3 reads CSVGSGSPNTGELFF. In DNA form, the CDR3 reads TGCAGCGTTGGGAGCGGGAGCCCGAACACCGGGGAGCTGTTTTTT.

This clone turned up a few times. The CDR3, as DNA: TGTGCCAGCAGTGAACCGGTCTCATACTTC. As protein: CASSEPVSYF. J is TRBJ2-7 and V is TRBV6-1; D unresolved. The germline V gene encodes CDR1 MNHNS and CDR2 SASEGT. This CDR3 has 10 residues. The V end was cut by 2 bases, the J end by 13 bases, with 9 bases between.

The V gene is TRBV4-2, the J gene TRBJ2-1; 7 bases are shared with TRBD2. The CDR3 extends over 14 amino acids. Germline CDR1 LGHNA, CDR2 YNFKEQ. Trimming cost V 0 bases and J 9 bases; bases outside gene matches: 5. Written as DNA, the CDR3 is TGTGCCAGCAGCCAAGATTTCACTAGCGTTGAGCAGTTCTTC. Its translation is CASSQDFTSVEQFF.

The chain recombines TRBV19 with TRBJ1-5, with TRBD1 identical over 9 bases. The germline V gene has CDR1 LNHDA and CDR2 SQIVND (reference sequence). J gave up 4 bases and V 3 bases, and 13 bases lay outside the gene matches. This CDR3 spans 18 amino acids. This CDR3 is CASSINRDRVKRNQPQHF. The CDR3 coding sequence is TGTGCCAGTAGTATCAACCGGGACAGGGTAAAAAGGAATCAGCCCCAGCATTTT.

Comment on this clone: The junction and the germline gene differ at one end; a read error may be behind it. The chain recombines TRBV15 with TRBJ2-1; TRBD2 matches 8 bases. CDR1 is LNHNV and CDR2 is YYDKDF in the germline V gene (reference sequence). The CDR3 totals 16 residues. The CDR3 here is CATSSLLAEQYNKQFF. CDR3 DNA: TGTGCCACCAGCAGCCTACTAGCGGAACAGTACAATAAGCAGTTCTTC.

The rearrangement links TRBV25-1 to TRBJ2-7; perhaps TRBD1 as D (6 bases). The germline CDR1 and CDR2 sequences are MGHDK and SYGVNS. V was cut by 6 bases and J by 7 bases, with 16 bases left in between. The length of the CDR3 is 13 residues. CDR3 DNA: TGTGCCAGCAGGGGCAGGGGTTCCGGTGAGCAGTACTTC. Protein product: CASRGRGSGEQYF.